This is a list of T cell receptor beta chains from one sample in a study of blood T cell repertoires in COVID-19. The assay was immunoSEQ multiplex PCR, and TCRdb's table has in-frame clones only and misses some. The repertoire consists of 150,000 to 200,000 clones, with about 93% occurring once and the leading ten covering around 0.8%. The sequenced material came from peripheral blood. The source is a man aged 25-45 years with COVID-19, enrolled during active disease. Each CDR3 is given with its conserved first and last residue. The order of the fields is D gene, clone size, J gene, V gene, CDR3 DNA, CDR3 protein. D genes are given only for firm matches. Rows give clone size only sometimes, using once, few, many, or a class for an expanded clone.

TRBD1	.	TRBJ1-2	TRBV18	TGTGCCAGCTCACCTGGACAGGGTGAAGGTGGCTACACCTTC	CASSPGQGEGGYTF
TRBD1	.	TRBJ2-5	TRBV5-1	TGCGCCAGCAGCCGCTTGGGGAATGGACAGGGGGAGACCCAGTACTTC	CASSRLGNGQGETQYF
.	.	TRBJ2-5	TRBV20-1	TGCAGTGCTAGTCGGACAGAGGGCGAGACCCAGTACTTC	CSASRTEGETQYF
TRBD1	.	TRBJ1-6	TRBV3-1/TRBV3-2	TGTGCCAGCAGCCAAAGGACAGGAACAAATTCACCCCTCCACTTT	CASSQRTGTNSPLHF
.	.	TRBJ1-1	TRBV3-1/TRBV3-2	TGTGCCAGCAGCCAAGATCTAAGTGGAGGGGTGACGACTCACACTGAAGCTTTCTTT	CASSQDLSGGVTTHTEAFF
TRBD1	.	TRBJ1-1	TRBV19	TGTGCCAGTAGTATCGACAGGGTCACTGAAGCTTTCTTT	CASSIDRVTEAFF
TRBD1	.	TRBJ1-1	TRBV10-2	TGCGCCAGCAGAGAAACACAGGGGGCCACTGAAGCTTTCTTT	CASRETQGATEAFF
.	.	TRBJ1-5	TRBV4-2	TGTGCCAGCAGCCAAGAATCCGGACAGCTAAATCAGCCCCAGCATTTT	CASSQESGQLNQPQHF
TRBD2	few	TRBJ2-6	TRBV5-1	TGCGCCAGCAGCTCCCGGGGGGCTGGGGCCAACGTCCTGACTTTC	CASSSRGAGANVLTF
.	.	TRBJ2-3	TRBV11-2	TGTGCCAGCAGCCCCTCGGGGGGCCTTAGCACAGATACGCAGTATTTT	CASSPSGGLSTDTQYF
.	.	TRBJ1-2	TRBV10-3	TGTGCCATCAGTGAGTACAGGGAGTATGGCTACACCTTC	CAISEYREYGYTF
TRBD2	.	TRBJ2-7	TRBV7-9	TGTGCCAGCAGCACCAGGACTAGTTCCTACGAGCAGTACTTC	CASSTRTSSYEQYF
.	.	TRBJ1-5	TRBV19	TGTGCCGGCTCGACGGGTTTGGGTCAGCCCCAGCATTTT	CAGSTGLGQPQHF
.	.	TRBJ1-3	TRBV4-1	TGCGCCAGCAGCCAGGGAGGTGGCTTTGGAAACACCATATATTTT	CASSQGGGFGNTIYF
TRBD1	once	TRBJ1-3	TRBV4-2	TGTGCCAGCAGCGGGGGGACAGTATTGTCCTCTGGAAACACCATATATTTT	CASSGGTVLSSGNTIYF
TRBD2	.	TRBJ2-2	TRBV3-1/TRBV3-2	TGTGCCAGCAGCCAGTCACCAAAGGAGGCGGGGGGTAACACCGGGGAGCTGTTTTTT	CASSQSPKEAGGNTGELFF
.	.	TRBJ1-5	TRBV6-5	TGTGCCAGCAGTCGCAGAGGCGGGGGACAGCCCCAGCATTTT	CASSRRGGGQPQHF
TRBD1	.	TRBJ2-2	TRBV29-1	TGCAGCTTCCGAACGGACAGGGCCGGGGAGCTGTTTTTT	CSFRTDRAGELFF
.	.	TRBJ1-5	TRBV4-1	TGCGCCAGCAGCCAAAGTGGAGTCAGGGGCCCCTATCAGCCCCAGCATTTT	CASSQSGVRGPYQPQHF
.	.	TRBJ1-3	TRBV5-6	TGTGCCAGCACCGAAAACAGGGCTGGAAACACCATATATTTT	CASTENRAGNTIYF
TRBD1	.	TRBJ1-2	TRBV7-9	TGTGCCAGCAGCCCCGGGACAGGGTATGGCTACACCTTC	CASSPGTGYGYTF
.	.	TRBJ1-2	TRBV5-4	TGTGCCAGCAGTCCCCGAGGGGGTTCTCATGGCTACACCTTC	CASSPRGGSHGYTF
.	.	TRBJ2-5	TRBV5-4	TGTGCCAGCAGCTTGCCCGTTCAAGAGACCCAGTACTTC	CASSLPVQETQYF
TRBD2	.	TRBJ2-1	TRBV5-4	TGTGCCAGCAGCTCGCCCACTAGCGCCAACAATGAGCAGTTCTTC	CASSSPTSANNEQFF
TRBD2	.	TRBJ2-1	TRBV7-3	TGTGCCAGCAGCTCTCACGGGCCGGGACTAGGAGTTACCAATGAGCAGTTCTTC	CASSSHGPGLGVTNEQFF
.	.	TRBJ2-1	TRBV19	TGTGCCAGTACCCCGGGGTGGGGGGGGCACGTCGGGGATGAGCAGTTCTTC	CASTPGWGGHVGDEQFF
.	.	TRBJ2-7	TRBV27	TGTGCCAGCAGTTCAGTACCTCCGGGACAAACATACTACGAGCAGTACTTC	CASSSVPPGQTYYEQYF
.	.	TRBJ2-5	TRBV19	TGTGCCAGTAGAGGGGCCACGTACCAAGAGACCCAGTACTTC	CASRGATYQETQYF
.	.	TRBJ1-1	TRBV10-3	TGTGCCATCAGTCTACAGGGCTTCAACACTGAAGCTTTCTTT	CAISLQGFNTEAFF
TRBD2	.	TRBJ2-1	TRBV9	TGTGCCAGCAGCTCCGGGACTAGGCCCTACAATGAGCAGTTCTTC	CASSSGTRPYNEQFF
TRBD1	.	TRBJ1-2	TRBV9	TGTGCCAGCAGCGCAGGGGGCGGCTATGGCTACACCTTC	CASSAGGGYGYTF
.	.	TRBJ2-3	TRBV7-3	TGTGCCAGCGGCGGACCAACGACTAGGGACTCCAGGGATACGCAGTATTTT	CASGGPTTRDSRDTQYF
TRBD1	.	TRBJ1-2	TRBV9	TGTGCCAGCAGTGTCCTCAGGGGGCGATCCCTCCTCAACTATGGCTACACCTTC	CASSVLRGRSLLNYGYTF
.	.	TRBJ2-7	TRBV3-1/TRBV3-2	TGTGCCAGCAGCCAAGATACCGGCAGGGGCTACGAGCAGTACTTC	CASSQDTGRGYEQYF
.	.	TRBJ1-5	TRBV11-2	TGTGCCAGCAGCACCCGCTTACAGGGTGAAAATGGTGGGTGGCATTTT	CASSTRLQGENGGWHF
.	.	TRBJ2-7	TRBV10-1	TGCGCCAGCAGTGGGGGCAGTGAGGTGACCTACGAGCAGTACTTC	CASSGGSEVTYEQYF
.	.	TRBJ2-3	TRBV7-3	TGTGCCAGCAGCCCAAATCGGGAGTCCTGGGAGACAAATACGCAGTATTTT	CASSPNRESWETNTQYF
.	.	TRBJ1-5	TRBV2	TGTGCCAGCAGGCCCACGGGGGGCAGCAATCAGCCCCAGCATTTT	CASRPTGGSNQPQHF